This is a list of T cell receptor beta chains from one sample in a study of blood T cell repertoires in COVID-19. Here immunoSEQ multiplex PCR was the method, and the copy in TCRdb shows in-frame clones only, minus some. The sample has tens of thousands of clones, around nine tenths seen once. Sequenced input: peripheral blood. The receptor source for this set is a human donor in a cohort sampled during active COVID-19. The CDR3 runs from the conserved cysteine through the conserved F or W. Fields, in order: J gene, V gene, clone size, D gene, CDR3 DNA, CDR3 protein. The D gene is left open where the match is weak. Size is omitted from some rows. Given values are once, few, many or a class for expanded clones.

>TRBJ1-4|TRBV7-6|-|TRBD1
TGTGCCAGCAGCTTGGCCGGACAGGGCCTGAATGAAAAACTGTTTTTT
CASSLAGQGLNEKLFF
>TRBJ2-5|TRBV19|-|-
TGTGCCAGTAGTCTTCTAGCGAACCAAGAGACCCAGTACTTC
CASSLLANQETQYF
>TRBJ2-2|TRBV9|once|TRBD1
TGTGCCAGCAGCGCCCGGACAGGGGACACCGGGGAGCTGTTTTTT
CASSARTGDTGELFF
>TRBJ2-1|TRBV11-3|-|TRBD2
TGTGCCAGCACCCCCAGGGGGACTAGCGGGAGGGGTCGTACGGAGAATGAGCAGTTCTTC
CASTPRGTSGRGRTENEQFF
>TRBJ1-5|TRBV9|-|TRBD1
TGTGCCAGCAGCGTAGAAGGGGGCCTCGAGCAGCCCCAGCATTTT
CASSVEGGLEQPQHF
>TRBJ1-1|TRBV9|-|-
TGTGCCAGCAGCGAGGGACAGAACACTGAAGCTTTCTTT
CASSEGQNTEAFF
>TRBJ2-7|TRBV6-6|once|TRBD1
TGTGCCAGCAGCTTCCAACAGGGGATCTCTCACGAGCAGTACTTC
CASSFQQGISHEQYF
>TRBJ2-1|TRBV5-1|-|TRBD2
TGCGCCAGCAGCTTGGCTTCGACTAGCGCGAGCTCCTACAATGAGCAGTTCTTC
CASSLASTSASSYNEQFF
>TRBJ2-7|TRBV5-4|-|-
TGTGCCAGCACCTTCGCCCAGGGGAGTAACGAGCAGTACTTC
CASTFAQGSNEQYF
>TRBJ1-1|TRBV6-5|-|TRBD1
TGTGCCAGCAGTTCGAGACAGGGGGCGAGCACTGAAGCTTTCTTT
CASSSRQGASTEAFF
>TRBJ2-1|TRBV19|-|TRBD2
TGTGCCAGTTCAACCCCAACTAGCGGGGCCTACAATGAGCAGTTCTTC
CASSTPTSGAYNEQFF
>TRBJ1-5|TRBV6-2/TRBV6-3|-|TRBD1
TGTGCCAGCAGTTTTCGACAGGGCCTAAAACCCCAGCATTTT
CASSFRQGLKPQHF
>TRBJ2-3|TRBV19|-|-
TGTGCCAGTAGTACCGCCGCCCTAGCGTCGCCGGGTTCAGATACGCAGTATTTT
CASSTAALASPGSDTQYF
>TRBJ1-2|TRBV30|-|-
TGTGCCTGGATCCCCGACAGGTTGCGCGGCTACACCTTC
CAWIPDRLRGYTF
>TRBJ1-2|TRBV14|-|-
TGTGCCAGCAGCCAAGATACGGGGACTTTAGGACTCTATGGCTACACCTTC
CASSQDTGTLGLYGYTF